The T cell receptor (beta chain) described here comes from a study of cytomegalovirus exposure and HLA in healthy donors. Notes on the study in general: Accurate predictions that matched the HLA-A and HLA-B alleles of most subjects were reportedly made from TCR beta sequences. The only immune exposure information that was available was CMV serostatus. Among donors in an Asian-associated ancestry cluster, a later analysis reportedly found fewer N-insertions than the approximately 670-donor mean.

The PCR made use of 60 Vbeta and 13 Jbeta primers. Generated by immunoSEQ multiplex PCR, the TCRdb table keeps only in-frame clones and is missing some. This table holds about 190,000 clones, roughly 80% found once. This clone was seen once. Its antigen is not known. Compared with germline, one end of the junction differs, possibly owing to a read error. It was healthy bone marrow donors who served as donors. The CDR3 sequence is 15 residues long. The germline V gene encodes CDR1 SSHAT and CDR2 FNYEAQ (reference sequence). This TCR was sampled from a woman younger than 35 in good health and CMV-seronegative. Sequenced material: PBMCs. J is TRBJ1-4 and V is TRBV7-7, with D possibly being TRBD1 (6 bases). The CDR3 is CASSSKNSGGEELFF. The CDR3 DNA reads TGTGCTAGCAGCTCAAAAAATTCGGGGGGCGAGGAACTGTTTTTT.